These 24 T cell receptor beta chains share one sample of origin, sequenced in a study of T cell repertoires in cytomegalovirus infection. TCRdb processed the reads anew with MiXCR; each CDR3 protein has one entry. The data contain about 530,000 distinct CDR3 sequences, more than 25% of them singletons. The sequencing sample was made of PBMCs. These receptors came from a human donor in good health (CMV status not recorded). Some clones in this sample may be carry-over from other donors' samples.

There are a few counts of this clonotype. The V gene is TRBV7-2, the J gene TRBJ2-4; D perhaps matches TRBD1 (6 bases). V lost 5 bases, J lost 9 bases, and 17 bases lay in between. Per the germline V gene, CDR1 is SGHTA and CDR2 is FQGNSA. The CDR3 sequence is 14 residues long. CDR3 in amino acids: CASSVLGGTGIQYF. CDR3 nucleotides: TGTGCCAGCAGCGTATTAGGGGGAACGGGCATTCAGTACTTC.

This sequence joins TRBV30 and TRBJ1-5, with D tentatively TRBD1 (6 bases). CDR1 is GTSNPN and CDR2 is SVGIG in the germline V gene (reference sequence). This CDR3 is 13 amino acids long. The V end lost 4 bases, the J end lost 7 bases, and 14 bases lay between the germline ends. CDR3 sequence (DNA): TGTGCCTGGAATGTGGGGGGCAGGCAGCCCCAGCATTTT. It encodes CAWNVGGRQPQHF.

This clonotype was counted a few times. This sequence joins TRBV20-1 and TRBJ1-2; TRBD1 is a possible D gene (5 bases). V dropped 0 bases and J dropped 8 bases, with 13 bases sitting between them. The germline gives CDR1 DFQATT, CDR2 SNEGSKA (reference sequence). The CDR3 consists of 13 residues. The CDR3 DNA follows: TGCAGTGCTAGAGAGGGGGGAGGCGACGGCTACACCTTC. Protein product: CSAREGGGDGYTF.

V gene TRBV29-1 combines with J gene TRBJ1-1; the match to TRBD1 covers 7 bases. The germline V gene has CDR1 SQVTM and CDR2 ANQGSEA. This CDR3 has 13 amino acids. J was trimmed by 5 bases and V by 6 bases; bases with no gene match: 9. DNA for the CDR3: TGCAGCGTCAGCGACAGGGCTGGAACTGAAGCTTTCTTT. It codes for CSVSDRAGTEAFF.

The chain recombines TRBV12-3 or TRBV12-4 with TRBJ2-1; 15 nucleotides match TRBD2. The ends lost 0 bases at V and 3 bases at J; junction bases unmatched: 9. The length of the CDR3 is 20 residues. CDR3 DNA: TGTGCCAGCAGTTTAGCGCGGACTAGCGGGAGGGCCACGTACTACAATGAGCAGTTCTTC. Translated, it gives CASSLARTSGRATYYNEQFF.

This clonotype was seen only a few times. The chain employs TRBV3-1 and TRBJ1-2, with D possibly matching TRBD1 (5 bases). This CDR3 has 14 residues. Germline values: CDR1 LGHDT, CDR2 YNNKEL (reference sequence). V lost 0 bases, J lost 8 bases, and 13 bases lay in between. CDR3: CASSQELGRMGYTF. The CDR3 nucleotides are TGTGCCAGCAGCCAAGAATTGGGACGGATGGGCTACACCTTC.

The rearrangement links TRBV6-6 to TRBJ1-5; 7 bases line up with TRBD1. Germline-derived CDR1 and CDR2 are MNHNY and SVGAGI (reference sequence). The CDR3 has 15 residues. J lost 2 bases, V lost 5 bases, and 6 bases had no gene match. The CDR3: CASSDRAGGNQPQHF. The CDR3 coding sequence is TGTGCCAGCAGTGACAGGGCGGGTGGCAATCAGCCCCAGCATTTT.

This chain connects TRBV5-1 to TRBJ2-2; a possible D gene is TRBD1 (6 bases). CDR1 SGHRS and CDR2 YFSETQ come from the germline V gene. The CDR3 covers 14 residues. Trimming removed 4 bases at V and 4 bases at J, with 11 bases between. The CDR3 here is CASSIGQFTGELFF. CDR3 in DNA: TGCGCCAGCAGCATCGGACAGTTCACCGGGGAGCTGTTTTTT.

This clonotype appeared a few times. V gene TRBV10-3 combines with J gene TRBJ1-5, with 8 bases fitting TRBD1. The length of the CDR3 is 18 residues. Germline V CDR1 and CDR2: ENHRY, SYGVKD. The J segment lost 0 bases and the V segment lost 4 bases, leaving 11 bases of the junction unmatched. CDR3 coding DNA: TGTGCCATCAGTGCGTCTGGCGGGACAGGAGATAGCAATCAGCCCCAGCATTTT. Its translation is CAISASGGTGDSNQPQHF.

This clonotype was seen ten or more times. The CDR3 DNA reads TGTGCCAGCAGCTTAGGAATAGGCGGGAGAGCCGATGAGCAGTTCTTC. Translation: CASSLGIGGRADEQFF. The V call is TRBV7-2, the J call TRBJ2-1; the match to TRBD2 covers 7 bases. CDR1 and CDR2 (germline): SGHTA, FQGNSA. Germline trimming cut 1 base from V and 8 bases from J; bases unmatched to any gene: 11. The length of the CDR3 is 16 residues.

This chain joins TRBV7-9 and TRBJ2-4, with D unclear. The CDR3 is 16 amino acids. The germline V gene has CDR1 SEHNR and CDR2 FQNEAQ (reference sequence). Trimming took off 0 bases at V and 2 bases at J, with 11 bases between the two ends. The CDR3 coding sequence is TGTGCCAGCAGCTTAGCCGGGCTGGGAACCAAAAACATTCAGTACTTC. This sequence encodes CASSLAGLGTKNIQYF. Full variable domain (remainder filled in from reference TRBV7-9 and TRBJ2-4): DTGVSQNPRHKITKRGQNVTFRCDPISEHNRLYWYRQTLGQGPEFLTYFQNEAQLEKSRLLSDRFSAERPKGSFSTLEIQRTEQGDSAMYLCASSLAGLGTKNIQYFGAGTRLSVL.

This clonotype has a count of ten or more. This chain connects TRBV7-2 to TRBJ1-5; D is uncertain. The CDR3 has 14 amino acids. CDR1 and CDR2 from the germline V gene are SGHTA and FQGNSA. V gave up 2 bases and J gave up 5 bases, with 10 bases separating them. The CDR3 region is CASSLTLTDQPQHF. Written as DNA, the CDR3 is TGTGCCAGCAGCTTAACTCTTACAGATCAGCCCCAGCATTTT.

The CDR3 reads CASRFGQGFGYTF. DNA of the CDR3: TGTGCCAGCAGATTCGGACAGGGCTTCGGCTACACCTTC. The rearrangement uses TRBV12-3 or TRBV12-4 and TRBJ1-2, with 8 positions matching TRBD1. With V trimmed by 6 bases and J by 8 bases, 8 bases remained unmatched. This CDR3 has 13 amino acids.

This clonotype came up many times. The chain carries TRBV11-1 and TRBJ2-1; perhaps D is TRBD1 or TRBD2 (6 bases each). This CDR3 comprises 12 residues. The ends were cut back, 2 bases at V and 9 bases at J, with 8 bases in the middle. CDR1 SGHAT and CDR2 FQDESV come from the germline V gene (reference sequence). The CDR3, as DNA: TGTGCCAGCAGCTTACGGGGGCCTGAGCAGTTCTTC. As protein: CASSLRGPEQFF.

The CDR3 here is CASSSGQGDSGNTIYF. The CDR3, as DNA: TGTGCCAGCAGCTCCGGACAGGGCGACTCTGGAAACACCATATATTTT. This chain uses TRBV11-2 with TRBJ1-3, with 8 positions matching TRBD1. Germline values: CDR1 SGHAT, CDR2 FQNNGV. Trimming removed 4 bases from V and 0 bases from J; junction bases left unmatched: 5. The length of the CDR3 is 16 residues.

This clonotype was seen more than once but under ten times. V usage is TRBV7-2 and J usage is TRBJ1-2; D unclear. V dropped 1 base and J dropped 4 bases, with 7 bases sitting between them. The CDR3 is 13 residues long. The germline gives CDR1 SGHTA, CDR2 FQGNSA. In DNA, the CDR3 is TGTGCCAGCAGCTTAGGAGTGGCCTATGGCTACACCTTC. It encodes CASSLGVAYGYTF.

This clonotype was detected many times. The CDR3 region has the DNA TGTGCCAGCAGCTTAGAACCGGATCACTTATACACCGGGGAGCTGTTTTTT. Translation gives CASSLEPDHLYTGELFF. The chain combines TRBV7-6 with TRBJ2-2; D gene uncertain. With 1 base removed from V and 3 bases from J, the gap between germline ends came to 15 bases. Germline-derived CDR1 and CDR2 are SGHVS and FNYEAQ. CDR3 length: 17 residues.

This clonotype was detected many times. The chain employs TRBV7-6 and TRBJ2-1; possibly TRBD2 for D (6 bases). CDR1 and CDR2 (germline): SGHVS, FNYEAQ. V lost 1 base and J 9 bases, leaving 16 bases between the germline ends. This CDR3 has 15 amino acids. CDR3 sequence: CASSLERAGSGEQFF. The CDR3 DNA reads as TGTGCCAGCAGCTTAGAAAGGGCGGGGAGTGGTGAGCAGTTCTTC.

This clonotype was seen only a few times. This chain links TRBV11-3 with TRBJ2-2; no definite D call. This CDR3 spans 15 amino acids. With 5 bases removed from V and 4 bases from J, the gap between germline ends came to 14 bases. From germline, CDR1 is SGHNT and CDR2 YENEEA. Here the CDR3 DNA reads TGTGCCAGCAGCACCGATGGCCGATTCACCGGGGAGCTGTTTTTT. Translation: CASSTDGRFTGELFF.

J is TRBJ2-3 and V is TRBV7-2, with 13 bases lining up with TRBD2. The CDR3 totals 16 residues. Per germline, CDR1 SGHTA and CDR2 FQGNSA. J lost 6 bases, V lost 3 bases, and 6 bases had no gene match. CDR3 in DNA: TGTGCCAGCAGCTTCCAGACTAGCGGGGGGAGGGATACGCAGTATTTT. It codes for CASSFQTSGGRDTQYF.

The genes are TRBV20-1 and TRBJ1-5; D is undetermined. Between the trimmed V and J ends, which lost 0 bases and 0 bases, there was a span of 18 bases. The V gene's germline CDR1 is DFQATT and CDR2 SNEGSKA (reference sequence). CDR3 length: 18 residues. Here the CDR3 reads CSAREYWVQDDSNQPQHF. The CDR3 bases are TGCAGTGCTAGAGAATATTGGGTGCAGGACGATAGCAATCAGCCCCAGCATTTT.

This clonotype turned up a few times. The chain combines TRBV12-3 or TRBV12-4 with TRBJ1-1; 9 bases align to TRBD1. This CDR3 has 16 amino acids. Germline trimming cut 6 bases from V and 4 bases from J; bases unmatched to any gene: 12. The CDR3 protein is CASSLPGQGFGTEAFF. CDR3 coding DNA: TGTGCCAGCAGCCTTCCGGGACAGGGATTCGGCACTGAAGCTTTCTTT.

The table lists this clonotype with a few counts. This chain joins TRBV10-3 and TRBJ2-5, with TRBD1 matching 7 bases. Germline V lookup: CDR1 ENHRY, CDR2 SYGVKD. CDR3 size: 15 residues. Trimming at V came to 3 bases and at J to 4 bases, leaving 8 bases not matched to a gene. CDR3 loop: CAISDGQDVGETQYF. The CDR3 DNA reads as TGTGCCATCAGTGACGGACAGGACGTCGGAGAGACCCAGTACTTC.

This clonotype was found a few times. V and J are TRBV7-2 and TRBJ1-4; TRBD1 matches at 7 bases. The CDR3 consists of 17 residues. Trimming at V came to 4 bases and at J to 2 bases, leaving 10 bases not matched to a gene. CDR1 SGHTA and CDR2 FQGNSA come from the germline V gene. CDR3 sequence reads: CASSSPSGGGTNEKLFF. The CDR3 DNA reads TGTGCCAGCAGCTCTCCATCAGGGGGTGGCACTAATGAAAAACTGTTTTTT.